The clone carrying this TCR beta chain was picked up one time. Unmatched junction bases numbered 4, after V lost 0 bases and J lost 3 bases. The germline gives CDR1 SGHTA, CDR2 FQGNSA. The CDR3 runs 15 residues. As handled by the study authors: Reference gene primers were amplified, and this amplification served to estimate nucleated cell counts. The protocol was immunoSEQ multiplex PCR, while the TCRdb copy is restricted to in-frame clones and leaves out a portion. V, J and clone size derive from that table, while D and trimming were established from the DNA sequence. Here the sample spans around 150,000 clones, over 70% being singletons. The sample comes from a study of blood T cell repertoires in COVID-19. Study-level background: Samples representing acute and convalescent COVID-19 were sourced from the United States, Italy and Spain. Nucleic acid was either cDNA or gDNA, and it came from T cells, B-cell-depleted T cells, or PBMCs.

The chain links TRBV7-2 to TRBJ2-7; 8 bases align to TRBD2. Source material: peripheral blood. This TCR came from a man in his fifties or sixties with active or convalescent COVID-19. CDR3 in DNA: TGTGCCAGCAGCTTAGCATTAGCGGGGATCTACGAGCAGTACTTC. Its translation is CASSLALAGIYEQYF.